The present T cell receptor beta chain was sequenced within a study of T cell repertoires in cytomegalovirus infection. Study background: CMV infection together with matching HLA type was indicated by public TCR beta signatures. Overall study findings and caveats: Carriers of CMV plus the relevant HLA were identified by cumulative public TCR beta family frequency.

Germline CDR1 and CDR2: SEHNR and FQNEAQ (reference sequence). The V end lost 5 bases, the J end lost 2 bases, and 13 bases lay between the germline ends. This CDR3 region has 16 residues. Each CDR3 protein gets one entry after TCRdb re-called the reads with MiXCR. This sample has 110,000 to 150,000 distinct CDR3 sequences; about 6% occur once, and the top ten carry roughly 18%. This clonotype was counted many times. The antigen remains undetermined. The chain carries TRBV7-9 and TRBJ1-6, with D hard to call. The material sequenced was PBMCs. The sequence was obtained from a human donor in good health (CMV status not recorded). Some clones in this sample may be carry-over from other donors' samples. The CDR3 nucleotides read TGTGCCAGCAGCCCCCCCGAAAGAACCTATAATTCACCCCTCCACTTT. This gives the protein CASSPPERTYNSPLHF.